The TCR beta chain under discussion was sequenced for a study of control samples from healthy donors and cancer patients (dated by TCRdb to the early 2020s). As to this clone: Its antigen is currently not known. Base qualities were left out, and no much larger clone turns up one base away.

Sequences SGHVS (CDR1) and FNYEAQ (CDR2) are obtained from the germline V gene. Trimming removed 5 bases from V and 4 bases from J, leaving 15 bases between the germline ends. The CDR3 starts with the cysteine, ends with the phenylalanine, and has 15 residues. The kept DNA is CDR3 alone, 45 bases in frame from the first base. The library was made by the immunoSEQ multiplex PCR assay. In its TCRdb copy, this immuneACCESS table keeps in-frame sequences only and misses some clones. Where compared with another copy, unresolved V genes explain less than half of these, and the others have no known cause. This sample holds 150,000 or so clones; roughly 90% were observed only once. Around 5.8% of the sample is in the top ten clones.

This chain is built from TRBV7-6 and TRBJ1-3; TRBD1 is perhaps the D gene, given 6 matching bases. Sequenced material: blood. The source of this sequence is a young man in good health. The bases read TGTGCCAGCAGCCAACGAGGGGGGATCGGAAACACCATATATTTT. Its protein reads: CASSQRGGIGNTIYF.